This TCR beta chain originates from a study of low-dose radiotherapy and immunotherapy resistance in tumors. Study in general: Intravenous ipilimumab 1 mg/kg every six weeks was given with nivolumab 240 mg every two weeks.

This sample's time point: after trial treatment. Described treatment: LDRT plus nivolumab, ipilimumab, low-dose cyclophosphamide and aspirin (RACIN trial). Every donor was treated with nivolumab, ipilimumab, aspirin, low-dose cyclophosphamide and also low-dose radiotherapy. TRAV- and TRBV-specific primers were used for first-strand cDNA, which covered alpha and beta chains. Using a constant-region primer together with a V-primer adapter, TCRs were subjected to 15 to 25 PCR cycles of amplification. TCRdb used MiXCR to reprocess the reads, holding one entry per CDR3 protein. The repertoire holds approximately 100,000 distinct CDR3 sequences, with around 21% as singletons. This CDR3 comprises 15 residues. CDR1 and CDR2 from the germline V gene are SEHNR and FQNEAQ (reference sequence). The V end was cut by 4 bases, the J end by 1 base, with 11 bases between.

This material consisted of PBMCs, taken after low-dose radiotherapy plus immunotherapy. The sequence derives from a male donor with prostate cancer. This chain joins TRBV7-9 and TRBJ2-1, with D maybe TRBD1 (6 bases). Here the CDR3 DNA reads TGTGCCAGCAGCTCGAGACAGGTTTCCTACAATGAGCAGTTCTTC. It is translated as CASSSRQVSYNEQFF. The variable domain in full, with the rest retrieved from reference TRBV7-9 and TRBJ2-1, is DTGVSQNPRHKITKRGQNVTFRCDPISEHNRLYWYRQTLGQGPEFLTYFQNEAQLEKSRLLSDRFSAERPKGSFSTLEIQRTEQGDSAMYLCASSSRQVSYNEQFFGPGTRLTVL.